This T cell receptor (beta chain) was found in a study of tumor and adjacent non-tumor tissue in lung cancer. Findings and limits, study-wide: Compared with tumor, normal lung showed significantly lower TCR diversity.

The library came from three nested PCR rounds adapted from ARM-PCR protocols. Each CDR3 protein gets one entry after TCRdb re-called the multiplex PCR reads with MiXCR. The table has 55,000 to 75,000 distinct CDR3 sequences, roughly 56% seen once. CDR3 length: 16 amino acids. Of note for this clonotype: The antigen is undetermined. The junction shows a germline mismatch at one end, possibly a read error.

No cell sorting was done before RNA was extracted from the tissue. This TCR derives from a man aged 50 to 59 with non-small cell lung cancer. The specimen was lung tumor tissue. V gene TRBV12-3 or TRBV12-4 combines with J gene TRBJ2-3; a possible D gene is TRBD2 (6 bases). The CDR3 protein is CASTRPPAGSIDTQYF. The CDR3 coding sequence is TGCGCCAGCACGCGCCCTCCAGCGGGTAGCATAGATACGCAGTATTTT.